The rows below give T cell receptor beta chains drawn from one sample of a study of blood T cell repertoires in COVID-19. Sequencing used immunoSEQ multiplex PCR; TCRdb keeps in-frame clones, though not all of them. The sample holds about 150,000 clones, 86% seen once. Sequences were obtained from PBMCs or T cells enriched from blood (not recorded which). The receptors were gathered from a man aged 50-59 years who had recovered from COVID-19. Both conserved end residues are part of each CDR3. D genes are given only for firm matches. Where a row states a size, it is once, few, many or the class of an expanded clone; other rows omit it.

v_call	d_call	j_call	clone_size	cdr3_nt	cdr3_aa
TRBV28	TRBD1	TRBJ2-3	.	TGTGCCAGCAGTTTCAGGGGGAGCACAGATACGCAGTATTTT	CASSFRGSTDTQYF
TRBV15	.	TRBJ1-4	few	TGTGCCACCAGCAGAGATCCTGAGGCTTCGGGTGAAAAACTGTTTTTT	CATSRDPEASGEKLFF
TRBV5-1	TRBD1	TRBJ2-7	few	TGCGCCAGCAGCTTGGACGGGACAGGGGCTACCTACGAGCAGTACTTC	CASSLDGTGATYEQYF
TRBV6-5	TRBD1	TRBJ2-1	.	TGTGCCAGCAGTTCGGACAGGGGCTCGTACAATGAGCAGTTCTTC	CASSSDRGSYNEQFF
TRBV5-1	.	TRBJ2-1	.	TGCGCCAGCAGCTTGGGACTAGACAATGAGCAGTTCTTC	CASSLGLDNEQFF
TRBV11-2	.	TRBJ1-4	once	TGTGCCAGCAGCTTGCGGGCTGGAACTAATGAAAAACTGTTTTTT	CASSLRAGTNEKLFF
TRBV27	TRBD2	TRBJ2-1	.	TGTGCCAGCAGTTTACCTAGCGGAACCTACAATGAGCAGTTCTTC	CASSLPSGTYNEQFF
TRBV4-3	TRBD2	TRBJ2-3	few	TGCGCCAGCAGCCAAGAAGACCTAGCGGGGGGGCCGAGGTCAGATACGCAGTATTTT	CASSQEDLAGGPRSDTQYF
TRBV7-2	.	TRBJ1-6	few	TGTGCCAGCAGGTACCGCAGGGAATCCTATAATTCACCCCTCCACTTT	CASRYRRESYNSPLHF
TRBV28	.	TRBJ1-2	.	TGTGCCAGCAGTTCCCCCCGGCTAGGCGGCTACACCTTC	CASSSPRLGGYTF
TRBV18	TRBD1	TRBJ1-3	.	TGTGCCAGCTCACCTCCGACAGGGATAAGAAACACCATATATTTT	CASSPPTGIRNTIYF
TRBV24-1	.	TRBJ2-1	once	TGTGCCACCAGTGATCCCCTGGACAGACCAAATGAGCAGTTCTTC	CATSDPLDRPNEQFF
TRBV6-5	.	TRBJ1-4	.	TGTGCCAGCTCCCTCCGGCAGGGAGGATTTGAAAAACTGTTTTTT	CASSLRQGGFEKLFF
TRBV7-3	TRBD2	TRBJ2-3	.	TGTGCCAGCAGCTCGAGCGGGACCCGCGGGGATACGCAGTATTTT	CASSSSGTRGDTQYF
TRBV9	TRBD1	TRBJ2-1	.	TGTGCCAGCAGCGTGACAGGGGCACCCTACAATGAGCAGTTCTTC	CASSVTGAPYNEQFF
TRBV11-2	TRBD1	TRBJ1-1	.	TGTGCCAGCAGTCGCACAGGGGCCGTGAACACTGAAGCTTTCTTT	CASSRTGAVNTEAFF
TRBV5-4	TRBD2	TRBJ2-5	.	TGTGCCAGCAGCTCTAGCGGGAAGGGGGAGACCCAGTACTTC	CASSSSGKGETQYF
TRBV5-1	.	TRBJ2-2	.	TGCGCCAGCAGCTTAGGGGGTAGTGCCGGGGAGCTGTTTTTT	CASSLGGSAGELFF
TRBV21-1	.	TRBJ2-2	.	TGTGCCAGCAGCATAGACAGGGACCCCGGGGAGCTGTTTTTT	CASSIDRDPGELFF
TRBV7-8	TRBD1	TRBJ2-7	.	TGTGCCAGCAGCCGGGACAGGCGGAGCTCCTACGAGCAGTACTTC	CASSRDRRSSYEQYF
TRBV13	TRBD1	TRBJ1-2	.	TGTGCCAGCAGCTTTCGGGCAGGGGGTGTTACTTATGGCTACACCTTC	CASSFRAGGVTYGYTF
TRBV6-2/TRBV6-3	.	TRBJ1-1	.	TGTGCCAGCAGCCGGCGGGGTGAAGCTTTCTTT	CASSRRGEAFF
TRBV7-2	TRBD2	TRBJ2-3	.	TGTGCCAGCAGCTCGGGACTAGCGGGGAGCACAGATACGCAGTATTTT	CASSSGLAGSTDTQYF
TRBV4-3	.	TRBJ1-3	.	TGCGCCAGCAGCCAAGGTCGCGGGGTCGAAAACACCATATATTTT	CASSQGRGVENTIYF
TRBV11-3	.	TRBJ1-3	.	TGTGCCAGCAGCTTGGGCAGGGGCTCTGGAAACACCATATATTTT	CASSLGRGSGNTIYF
TRBV4-3	TRBD1	TRBJ1-2	once	TGCGCCAGCAGCCCATCGACAGGGGTGCCCGACTATGGCTACACCTTC	CASSPSTGVPDYGYTF
TRBV28	TRBD1	TRBJ1-2	.	TGTGCCAGCAGTGGTTGGGGACAGGGACGAGGCTATGGCTACACCTTC	CASSGWGQGRGYGYTF
TRBV7-3	.	TRBJ2-2	.	TGTGCCAGCAGCAGAACCGGGACAAAAAACACCGGGGAGCTGTTTTTT	CASSRTGTKNTGELFF
TRBV11-3	TRBD2	TRBJ2-1	.	TGTGCCAGCAGCTTTAGCGGGAGGTATGAGCAGTTCTTC	CASSFSGRYEQFF
TRBV7-9	.	TRBJ1-4	.	TGTGCCAGCAGCCCCGGACATGGGGATGAAAAACTGTTTTTT	CASSPGHGDEKLFF
TRBV9	.	TRBJ2-2	.	TGTGCCAGCAGCGTAGTGAGGACCGGGGAGCTGTTTTTT	CASSVVRTGELFF
TRBV25-1	.	TRBJ2-1	once	TGTGCCAGCAGCGTTCTAGACGTCTCCTACAATGAGCAGTTCTTC	CASSVLDVSYNEQFF
TRBV19	TRBD1	TRBJ1-2	.	TGTGCCAGTATTAGGACAGGCAAAGGGCCCACGTATGGCTACACCTTC	CASIRTGKGPTYGYTF
TRBV30	TRBD1	TRBJ1-1	.	TGTGCATTGACAGGGGCAGTGAACACTGAAGCTTTCTTT	CALTGAVNTEAFF
TRBV24-1	TRBD2	TRBJ2-1	.	TGTGCCACCAGTGAAGTTAGCGGGAAAGGATTCTACAATGAGCAGTTCTTC	CATSEVSGKGFYNEQFF
TRBV2	TRBD2	TRBJ2-3	.	TGTGCCAGCACTAGCGGGGGTCCTGGAGATACGCAGTATTTT	CASTSGGPGDTQYF
TRBV12-3/TRBV12-4	.	TRBJ1-1	.	TGTGCCGGAAACAGAGGCCGGGGAACTGAAGCTTTCTTT	CAGNRGRGTEAFF
TRBV19	TRBD1	TRBJ1-2	.	TGTGCCAGTAGTATCTGGACAGGGGGAGTTGGCTACACCTTC	CASSIWTGGVGYTF
TRBV7-2	.	TRBJ1-2	.	TGTGCCAGCAGCTTAGAATCCCCAGCGGTGGGCTACACCTTC	CASSLESPAVGYTF
TRBV6-2/TRBV6-3	TRBD1	TRBJ2-3	.	TGTGCCAGCAGCCACCCGGGACAGGGGATTAAAGATACGCAGTATTTT	CASSHPGQGIKDTQYF